The 2 T cell receptor beta chains below come from one sample, sequenced in a study of monozygotic twins with inflammatory bowel disease. TCRdb re-analyzed the 5' RACE reads; it lists each CDR3 protein once, without DNA. The listing contains about 330,000 distinct CDR3 sequences. Sequencing used blood. These receptors were obtained from a human donor with ulcerative colitis or Crohn's disease, or a healthy co-twin of an affected twin (not recorded which).

The V and J genes are TRBV5-6 and TRBJ2-1; the D call from TCRdb, TRBD1, cannot be confirmed without DNA. The germline CDR1 and CDR2 sequences are SGHDT and YYEEEE. This CDR3 has 16 residues. CDR3 sequence reads: CASSLGVKGLYNEQFF.

V and J are TRBV20-1 and TRBJ2-4; the TCRdb call, TRBD2, lacks DNA for checking. CDR1 and CDR2 from the germline V gene are DFQATT and SNEGSKA (reference sequence). The CDR3 length is 14 residues. CDR3 protein: CSASVSATKNIQYF.